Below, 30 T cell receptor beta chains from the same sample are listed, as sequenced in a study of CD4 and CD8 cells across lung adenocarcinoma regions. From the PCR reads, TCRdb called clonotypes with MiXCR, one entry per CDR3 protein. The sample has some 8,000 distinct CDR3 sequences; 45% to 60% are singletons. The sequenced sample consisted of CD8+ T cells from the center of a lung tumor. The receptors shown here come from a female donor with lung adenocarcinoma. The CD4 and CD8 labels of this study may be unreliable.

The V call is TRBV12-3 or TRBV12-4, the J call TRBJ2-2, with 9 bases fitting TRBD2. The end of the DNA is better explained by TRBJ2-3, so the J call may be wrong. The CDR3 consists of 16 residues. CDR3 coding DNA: TGTGCCAGCAGAAAAGCGGGGGGACCGAGCACCGGGGCGCAGTATTTT. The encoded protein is CASRKAGGPSTGAQYF.

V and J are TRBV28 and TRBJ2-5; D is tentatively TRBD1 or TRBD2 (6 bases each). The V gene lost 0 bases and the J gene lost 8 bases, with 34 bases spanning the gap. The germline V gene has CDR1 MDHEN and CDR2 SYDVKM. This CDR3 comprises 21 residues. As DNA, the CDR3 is TGTGCCAGCAGTTTATGGGCTGAGAGGGTGAAGACGGGCGGGGACACAGATACCCAGTACTTC. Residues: CASSLWAERVKTGGDTDTQYF.

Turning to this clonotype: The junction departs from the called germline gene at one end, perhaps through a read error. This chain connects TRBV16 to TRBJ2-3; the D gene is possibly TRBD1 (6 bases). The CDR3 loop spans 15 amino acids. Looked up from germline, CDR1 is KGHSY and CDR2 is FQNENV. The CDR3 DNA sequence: TGTGTCATGGGCCGCGAGGGGGTGAGCCCAGATGAGCAGTACTTT. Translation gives CVMGREGVSPDEQYF. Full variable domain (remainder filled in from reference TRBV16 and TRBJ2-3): GEEVAQTPKHLVRGEGQKAKLYCAPIKGHSYVFWYQQVLKNEFKFLISFQNENVFDETGMPKERFSAKCLPNSPCSLEIQATKLEDSAVYFCVMGREGVSPDEQYFGPGTRLTVL.

CDR3 DNA: TGTGCCAGCAGGTGGCGGGGGGCCAAAAACACGCAGTACTTC. Protein: CASRWRGAKNTQYF. The chain employs TRBV12-3 or TRBV12-4 and TRBJ2-4; 8 nucleotides agree with TRBD2. The CDR3 has 14 amino acids. The ends lost 6 bases at V and 13 bases at J; junction bases unmatched: 14.

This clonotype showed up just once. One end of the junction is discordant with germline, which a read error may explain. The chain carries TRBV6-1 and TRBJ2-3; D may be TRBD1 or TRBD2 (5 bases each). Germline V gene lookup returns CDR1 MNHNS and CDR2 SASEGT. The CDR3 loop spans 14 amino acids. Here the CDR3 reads CAGSGDRGQDTQYF. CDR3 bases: TGTGCGGGCAGTGGGGACCGAGGCCAAGATACGCAGTACTTT.

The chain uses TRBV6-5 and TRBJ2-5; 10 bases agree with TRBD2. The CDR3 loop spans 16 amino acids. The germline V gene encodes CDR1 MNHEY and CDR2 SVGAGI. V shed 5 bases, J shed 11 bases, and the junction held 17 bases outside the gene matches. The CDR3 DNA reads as TGTGCCAGCAGTCACCAGCGGGGGGGCTTCTACAATGAGCAGTACTTC. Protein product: CASSHQRGGFYNEQYF.

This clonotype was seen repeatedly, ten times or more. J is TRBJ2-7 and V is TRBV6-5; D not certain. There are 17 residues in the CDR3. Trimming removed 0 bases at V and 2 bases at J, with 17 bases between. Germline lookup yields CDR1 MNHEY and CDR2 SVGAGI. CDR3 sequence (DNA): TGTGCCAGCAGTTACTCGAAGGCGGTGGCAAGGGCCTACGAGCAGTACTTC. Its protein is CASSYSKAVARAYEQYF.

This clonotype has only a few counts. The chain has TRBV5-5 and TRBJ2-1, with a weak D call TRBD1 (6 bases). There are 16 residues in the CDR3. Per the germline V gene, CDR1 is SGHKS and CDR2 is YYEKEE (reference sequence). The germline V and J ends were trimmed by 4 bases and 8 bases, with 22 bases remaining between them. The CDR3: CASSRDLGARMDEQFF. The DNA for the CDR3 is TGTGCCAGCAGCCGCGATCTGGGGGCGCGAATGGATGAGCAGTTCTTC.

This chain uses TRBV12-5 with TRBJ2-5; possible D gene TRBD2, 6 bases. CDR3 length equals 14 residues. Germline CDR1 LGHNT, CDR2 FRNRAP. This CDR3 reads CAGRGGGDQETQYF. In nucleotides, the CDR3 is TGTGCGGGCCGTGGTGGCGGGGACCAAGAGACCCAGTACTTC. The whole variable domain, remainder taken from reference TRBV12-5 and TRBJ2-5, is DARVTQTPRHKVTEMGQEVTMRCQPILGHNTVFWYRQTMMQGLELLAYFRNRAPLDDSGMPKDRFSAEMPDATLATLKIQPSEPRDSAVYFCAGRGGGDQETQYFGPGTRLLVL.

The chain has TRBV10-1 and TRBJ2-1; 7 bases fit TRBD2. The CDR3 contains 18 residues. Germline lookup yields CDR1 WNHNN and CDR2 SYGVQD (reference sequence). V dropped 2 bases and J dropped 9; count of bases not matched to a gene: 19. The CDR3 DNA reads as TGCGCCAGCAGTGAGAGTATAATGGGAGGCGGGAGACGTAGTGAGCAGTTCTTC. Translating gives CASSESIMGGGRRSEQFF.

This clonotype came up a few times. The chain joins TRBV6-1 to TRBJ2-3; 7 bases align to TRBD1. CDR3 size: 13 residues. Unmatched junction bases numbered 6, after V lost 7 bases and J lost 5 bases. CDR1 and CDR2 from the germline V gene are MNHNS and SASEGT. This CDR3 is CASTTSGGDTQYF. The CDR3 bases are TGTGCCAGCACCACATCAGGGGGAGATACGCAGTATTTT.

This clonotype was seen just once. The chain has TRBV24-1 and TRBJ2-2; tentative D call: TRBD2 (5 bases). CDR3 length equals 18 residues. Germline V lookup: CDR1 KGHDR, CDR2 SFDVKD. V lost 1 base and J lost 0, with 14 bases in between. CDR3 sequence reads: CATSDFNQRNANTGELFF. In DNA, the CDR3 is TGTGCCACCAGTGATTTTAACCAGCGGAACGCGAACACCGGGGAGCTGTTTTTT.

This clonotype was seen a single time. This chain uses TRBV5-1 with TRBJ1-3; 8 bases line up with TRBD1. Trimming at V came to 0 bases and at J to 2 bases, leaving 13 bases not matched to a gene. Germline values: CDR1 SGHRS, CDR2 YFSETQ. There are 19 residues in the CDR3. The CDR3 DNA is TGCGCCAGCAGCTTGGTGTTTCGGGACAGGTCCAGGCCTGGAAACACCATATATTTT. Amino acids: CASSLVFRDRSRPGNTIYF.

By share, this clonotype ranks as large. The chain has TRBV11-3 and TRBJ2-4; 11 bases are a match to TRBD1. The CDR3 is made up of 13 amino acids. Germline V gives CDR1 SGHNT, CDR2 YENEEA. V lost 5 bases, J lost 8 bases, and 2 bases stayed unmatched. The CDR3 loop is CASSPGQGDIQYF. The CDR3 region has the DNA TGTGCCAGCAGCCCGGGACAGGGGGACATTCAGTACTTC.

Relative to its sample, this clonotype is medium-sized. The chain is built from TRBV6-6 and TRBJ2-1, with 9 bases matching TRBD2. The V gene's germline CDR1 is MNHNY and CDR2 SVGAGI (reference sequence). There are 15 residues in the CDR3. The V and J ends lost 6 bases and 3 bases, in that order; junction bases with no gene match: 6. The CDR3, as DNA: TGTGCCAGCAGACTGACTAGCGGCCACTACAATGAGCAGTTCTTC. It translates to CASRLTSGHYNEQFF.

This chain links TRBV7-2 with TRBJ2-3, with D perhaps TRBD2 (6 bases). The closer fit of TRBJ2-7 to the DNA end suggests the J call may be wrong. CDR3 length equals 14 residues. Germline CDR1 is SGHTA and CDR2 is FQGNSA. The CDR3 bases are TGTGCCAGCACGGGGGTGGGTGCCAAAGACATGCAGTACTTC. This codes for CASTGVGAKDMQYF.

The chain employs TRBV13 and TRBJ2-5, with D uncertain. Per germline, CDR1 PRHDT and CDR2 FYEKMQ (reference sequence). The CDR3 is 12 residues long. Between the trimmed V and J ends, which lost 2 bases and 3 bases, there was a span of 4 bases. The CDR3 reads CASSLMEETQYF. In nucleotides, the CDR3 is TGTGCCAGCAGCTTAATGGAAGAGACCCAGTACTTC. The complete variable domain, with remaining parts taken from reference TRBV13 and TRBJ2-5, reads AAGVIQSPRHLIKEKRETATLKCYPIPRHDTVYWYQQGPGQDPQFLISFYEKMQSDKGSIPDRFSAQQFSDYHSELNMSSLELGDSALYFCASSLMEETQYFGPGTRLLVL.

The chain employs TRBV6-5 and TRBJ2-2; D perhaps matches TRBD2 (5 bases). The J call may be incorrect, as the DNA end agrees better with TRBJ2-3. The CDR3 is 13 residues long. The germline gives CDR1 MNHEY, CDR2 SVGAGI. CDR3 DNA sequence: TGTGCCAGCAGTTTGGACTGGTTCGGGGCGCAGTATTTT. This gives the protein CASSLDWFGAQYF.

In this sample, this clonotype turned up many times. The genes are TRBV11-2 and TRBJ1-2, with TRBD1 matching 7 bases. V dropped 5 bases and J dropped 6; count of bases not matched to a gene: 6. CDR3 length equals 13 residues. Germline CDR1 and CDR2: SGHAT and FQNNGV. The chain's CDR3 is CASSQTGTNGYTF. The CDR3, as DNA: TGTGCCAGCAGCCAGACAGGGACTAATGGCTACACCTTC.

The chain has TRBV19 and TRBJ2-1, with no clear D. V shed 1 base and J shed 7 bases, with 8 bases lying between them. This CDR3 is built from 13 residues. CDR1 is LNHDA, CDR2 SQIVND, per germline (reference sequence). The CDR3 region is CASSIAWGNEQFF. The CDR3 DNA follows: TGTGCCAGTAGTATAGCTTGGGGAAATGAGCAGTTCTTC. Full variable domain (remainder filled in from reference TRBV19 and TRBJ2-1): DGGITQSPKYLFRKEGQNVTLSCEQNLNHDAMYWYRQDPGQGLRLIYYSQIVNDFQKGDIAEGYSVSREKKESFPLTVTSAQKNPTAFYLCASSIAWGNEQFFGPGTRLTVL.

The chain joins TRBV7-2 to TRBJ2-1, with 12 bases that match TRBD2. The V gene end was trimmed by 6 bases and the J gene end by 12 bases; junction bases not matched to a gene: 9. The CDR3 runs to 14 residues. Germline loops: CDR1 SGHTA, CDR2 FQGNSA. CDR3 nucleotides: TGTGCCAGCAGTTCCGGACTAGCGGGAAAGTGGCAGTTCTTC. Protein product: CASSSGLAGKWQFF. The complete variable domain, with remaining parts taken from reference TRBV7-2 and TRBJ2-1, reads GAGVSQSPSNKVTEKGKDVELRCDPISGHTALYWYRQSLGQGLEFLIYFQGNSAPDKSGLPSDRFSAERTGGSVSTLTIQRTQQEDSAVYLCASSSGLAGKWQFFGPGTRLTVL.

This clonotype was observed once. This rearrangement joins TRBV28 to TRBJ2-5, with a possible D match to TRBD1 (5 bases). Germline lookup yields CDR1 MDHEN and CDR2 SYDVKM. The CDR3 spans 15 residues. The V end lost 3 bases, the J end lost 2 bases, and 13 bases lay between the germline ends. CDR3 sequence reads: CASSLAGRKQETQYF. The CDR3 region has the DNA TGTGCCAGCAGTTTGGCAGGGCGTAAACAAGAGACCCAGTACTTC.

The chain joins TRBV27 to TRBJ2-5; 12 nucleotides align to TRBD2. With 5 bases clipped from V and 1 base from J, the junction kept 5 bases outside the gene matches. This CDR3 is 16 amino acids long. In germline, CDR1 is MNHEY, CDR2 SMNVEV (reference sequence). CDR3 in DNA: TGTGCCAGCAGTCTACTAGCGGGAGGACTCCAAGAGACCCAGTACTTC. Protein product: CASSLLAGGLQETQYF.

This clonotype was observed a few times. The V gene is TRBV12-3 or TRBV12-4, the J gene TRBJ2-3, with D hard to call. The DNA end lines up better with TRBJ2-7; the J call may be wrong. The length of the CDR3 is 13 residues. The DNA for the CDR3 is TGTGCCAGCAGTTATGCCCAGTCCTACGAGCAGTACTTC. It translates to CASSYAQSYEQYF.

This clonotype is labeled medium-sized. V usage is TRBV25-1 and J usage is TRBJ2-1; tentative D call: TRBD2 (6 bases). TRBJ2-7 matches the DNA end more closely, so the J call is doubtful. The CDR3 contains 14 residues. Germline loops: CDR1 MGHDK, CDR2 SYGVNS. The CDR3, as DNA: TGTGCCAGCAGTGAATTTCGGGAGTACAATGAGCAGTACTTC. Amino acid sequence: CASSEFREYNEQYF.

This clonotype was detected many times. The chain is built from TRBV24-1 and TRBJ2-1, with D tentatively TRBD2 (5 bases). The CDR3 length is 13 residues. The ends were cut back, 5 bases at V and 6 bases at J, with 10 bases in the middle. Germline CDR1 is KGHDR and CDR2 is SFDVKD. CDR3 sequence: CATSVGALNEQFF. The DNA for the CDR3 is TGTGCCACCAGTGTGGGAGCCCTCAATGAGCAGTTCTTC.

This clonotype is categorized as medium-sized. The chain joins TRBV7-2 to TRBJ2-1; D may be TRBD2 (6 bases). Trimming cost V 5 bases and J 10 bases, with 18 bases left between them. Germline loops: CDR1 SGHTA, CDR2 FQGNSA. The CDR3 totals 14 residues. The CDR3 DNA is TGTGCCAGCAGCCCCATCACCGGAGGGGAAGAGCAGTTCTTC. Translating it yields CASSPITGGEEQFF.

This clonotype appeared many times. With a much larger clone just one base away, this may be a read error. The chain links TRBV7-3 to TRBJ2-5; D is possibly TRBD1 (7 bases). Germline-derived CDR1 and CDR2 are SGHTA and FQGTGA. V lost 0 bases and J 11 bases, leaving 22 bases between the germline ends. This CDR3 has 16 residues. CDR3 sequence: CASSLTPGGFGNEQYF. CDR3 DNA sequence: TGTGCCAGCAGCTTAACCCCAGGGGGGTTCGGGAATGAGCAGTACTTC. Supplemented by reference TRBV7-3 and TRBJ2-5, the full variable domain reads GAGVSQTPSNKVTEKGKYVELRCDPISGHTALYWYRQSLGQGPEFLIYFQGTGAADDSGLPNDRFFAVRPEGSVSTLKIQRTERGDSAVYLCASSLTPGGFGNEQYFGPGTRLLVL.

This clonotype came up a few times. The CDR3 region is CASSEGQGGGNTIYF. As DNA, the CDR3 is TGTGCCAGCAGTGAAGGACAGGGAGGTGGAAACACCATATATTTT. The V gene is TRBV6-1, the J gene TRBJ1-3; TRBD1 matches at 7 bases. V was pared by 1 base and J by 3 bases, with 3 bases of the junction left unmatched. This CDR3 spans 15 amino acids. Germline V gene lookup returns CDR1 MNHNS and CDR2 SASEGT.

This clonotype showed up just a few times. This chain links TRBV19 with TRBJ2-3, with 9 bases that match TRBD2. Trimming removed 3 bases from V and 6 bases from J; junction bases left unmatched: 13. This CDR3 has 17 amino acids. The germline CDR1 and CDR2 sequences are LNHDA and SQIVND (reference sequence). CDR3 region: CASSIRSSGTLVDTQYF. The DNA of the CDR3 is TGTGCCAGTAGTATTCGGTCTAGCGGGACTCTCGTGGATACGCAGTATTTT.